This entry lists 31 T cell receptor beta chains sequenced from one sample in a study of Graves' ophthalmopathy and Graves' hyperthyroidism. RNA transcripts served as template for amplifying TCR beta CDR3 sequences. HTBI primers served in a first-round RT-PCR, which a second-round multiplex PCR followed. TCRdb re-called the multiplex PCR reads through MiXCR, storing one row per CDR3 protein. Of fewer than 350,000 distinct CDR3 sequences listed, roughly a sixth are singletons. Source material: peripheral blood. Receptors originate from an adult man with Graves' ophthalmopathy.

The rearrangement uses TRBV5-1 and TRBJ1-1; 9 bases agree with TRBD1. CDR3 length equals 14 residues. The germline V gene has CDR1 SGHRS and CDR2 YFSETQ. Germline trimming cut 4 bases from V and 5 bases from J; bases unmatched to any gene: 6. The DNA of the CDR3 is TGCGCCAGCAGCACCGGGACAGGGCAGACTGAAGCTTTCTTT. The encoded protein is CASSTGTGQTEAFF.

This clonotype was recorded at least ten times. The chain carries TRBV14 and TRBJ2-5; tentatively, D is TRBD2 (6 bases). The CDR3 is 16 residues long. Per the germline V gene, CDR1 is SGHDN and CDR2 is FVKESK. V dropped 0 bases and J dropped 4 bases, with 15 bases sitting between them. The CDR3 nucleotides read TGTGCCAGCAGCCAAGATGTCGGAGGGAGGCGAGAGACCCAGTACTTC. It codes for CASSQDVGGRRETQYF.

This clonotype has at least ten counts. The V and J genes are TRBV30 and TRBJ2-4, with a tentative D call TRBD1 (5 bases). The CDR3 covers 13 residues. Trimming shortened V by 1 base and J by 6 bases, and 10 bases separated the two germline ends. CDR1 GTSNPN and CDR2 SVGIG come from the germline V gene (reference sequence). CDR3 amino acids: CAWSERGANIQYF. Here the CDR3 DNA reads TGTGCCTGGAGTGAAAGGGGCGCAAACATTCAGTACTTC.

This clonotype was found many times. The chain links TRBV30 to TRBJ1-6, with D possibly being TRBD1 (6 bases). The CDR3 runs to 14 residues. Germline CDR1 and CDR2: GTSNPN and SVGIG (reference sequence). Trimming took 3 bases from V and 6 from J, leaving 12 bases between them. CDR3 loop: CAWSGQTGNSPLHF. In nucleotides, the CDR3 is TGTGCCTGGAGCGGACAGACGGGTAATTCACCCCTCCACTTT.

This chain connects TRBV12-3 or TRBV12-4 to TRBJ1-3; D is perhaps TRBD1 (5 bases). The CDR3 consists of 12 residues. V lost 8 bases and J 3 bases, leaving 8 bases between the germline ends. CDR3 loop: CASWDDGNTIYF. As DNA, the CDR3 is TGTGCCAGCTGGGACGATGGAAACACCATATATTTT.

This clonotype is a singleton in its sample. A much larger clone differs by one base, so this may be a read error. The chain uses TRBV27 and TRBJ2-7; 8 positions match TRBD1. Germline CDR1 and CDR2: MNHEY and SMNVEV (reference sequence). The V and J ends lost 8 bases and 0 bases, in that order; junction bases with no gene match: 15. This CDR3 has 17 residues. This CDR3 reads CASAFRPGQGSSYEQYF. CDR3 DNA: TGTGCCAGCGCTTTCAGACCTGGACAGGGAAGCTCCTACGAGCAGTACTTC.

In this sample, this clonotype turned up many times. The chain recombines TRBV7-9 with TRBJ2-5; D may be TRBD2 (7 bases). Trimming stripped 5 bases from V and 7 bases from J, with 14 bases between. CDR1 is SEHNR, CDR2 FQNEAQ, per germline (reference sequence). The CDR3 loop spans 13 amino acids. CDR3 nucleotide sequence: TGTGCCAGCAGCCGCCAAGGGGGGGGGACCCAGTACTTC. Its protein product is CASSRQGGGTQYF.

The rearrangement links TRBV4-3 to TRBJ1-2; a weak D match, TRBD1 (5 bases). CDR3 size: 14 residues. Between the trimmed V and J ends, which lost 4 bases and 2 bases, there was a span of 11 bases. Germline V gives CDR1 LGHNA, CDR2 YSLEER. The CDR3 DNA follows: TGCGCCAGCAGCCCCCGCGGGACCAACTATGGCTACACCTTC. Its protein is CASSPRGTNYGYTF.

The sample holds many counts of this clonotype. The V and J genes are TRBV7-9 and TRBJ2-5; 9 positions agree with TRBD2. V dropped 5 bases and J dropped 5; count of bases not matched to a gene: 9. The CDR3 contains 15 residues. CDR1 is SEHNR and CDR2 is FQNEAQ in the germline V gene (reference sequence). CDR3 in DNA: TGTGCCAGCAGCCTAATAGCGGGAGAGGCGGAGACCCAGTACTTC. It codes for CASSLIAGEAETQYF.

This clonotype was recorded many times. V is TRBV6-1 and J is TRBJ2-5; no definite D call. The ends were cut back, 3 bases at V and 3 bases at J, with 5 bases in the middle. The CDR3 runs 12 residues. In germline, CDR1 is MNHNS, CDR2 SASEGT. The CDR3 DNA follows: TGTGCCAGCAGTGACCAAAAAGAGACCCAGTACTTC. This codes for CASSDQKETQYF.

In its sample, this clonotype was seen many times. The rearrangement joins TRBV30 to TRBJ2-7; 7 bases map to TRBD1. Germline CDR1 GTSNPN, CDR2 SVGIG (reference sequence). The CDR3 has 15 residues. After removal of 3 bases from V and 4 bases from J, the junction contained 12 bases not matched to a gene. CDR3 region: CAWSAQARGLYEQYF. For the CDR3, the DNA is TGTGCCTGGAGCGCCCAGGCCAGGGGGTTATACGAGCAGTACTTC.

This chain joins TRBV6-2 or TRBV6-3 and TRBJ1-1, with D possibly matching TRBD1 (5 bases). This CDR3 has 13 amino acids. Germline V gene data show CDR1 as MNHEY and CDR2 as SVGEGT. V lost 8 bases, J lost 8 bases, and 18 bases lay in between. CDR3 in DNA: TGTGCCAGCCGACGGGGGGGAAGGGCCGAAGCTTTCTTT. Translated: CASRRGGRAEAFF.

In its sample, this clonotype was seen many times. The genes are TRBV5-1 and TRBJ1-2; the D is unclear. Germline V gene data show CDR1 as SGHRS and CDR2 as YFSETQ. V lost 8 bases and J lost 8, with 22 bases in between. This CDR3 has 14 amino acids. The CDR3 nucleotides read TGCGCCAGTGCACTTGAGAGTAACCGCGGAGGCTACACCTTC. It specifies CASALESNRGGYTF.

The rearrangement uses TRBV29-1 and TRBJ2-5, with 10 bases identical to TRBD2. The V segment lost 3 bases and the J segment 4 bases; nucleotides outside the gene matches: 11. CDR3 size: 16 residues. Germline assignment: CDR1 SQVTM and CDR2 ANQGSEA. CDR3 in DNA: TGCAGCGTTGATCGAAGTCCTAGCGGGAGTGGAGAGACCCAGTACTTC. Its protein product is CSVDRSPSGSGETQYF. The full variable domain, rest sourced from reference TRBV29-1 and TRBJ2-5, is SAVISQKPSRDICQRGTSLTIQCQVDSQVTMMFWYRQQPGQSLTLIATANQGSEATYESGFVIDKFPISRPNLTFSTLTVSNMSPEDSSIYLCSVDRSPSGSGETQYFGPGTRLLVL.

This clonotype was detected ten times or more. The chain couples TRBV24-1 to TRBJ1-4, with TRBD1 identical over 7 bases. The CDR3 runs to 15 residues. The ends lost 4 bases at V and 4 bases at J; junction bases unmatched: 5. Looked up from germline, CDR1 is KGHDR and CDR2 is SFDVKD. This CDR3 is CATSDSGQNNEKLFF. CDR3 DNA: TGTGCCACCAGTGACTCGGGACAGAATAATGAAAAACTGTTTTTT.

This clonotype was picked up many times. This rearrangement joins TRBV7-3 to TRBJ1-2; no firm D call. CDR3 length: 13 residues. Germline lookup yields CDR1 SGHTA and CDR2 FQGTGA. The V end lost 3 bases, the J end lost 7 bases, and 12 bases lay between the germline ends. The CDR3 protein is CASSLANSRGYTF. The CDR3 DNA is TGTGCCAGCAGCTTGGCGAATTCACGTGGCTACACCTTC. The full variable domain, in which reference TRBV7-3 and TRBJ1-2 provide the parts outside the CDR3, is GAGVSQTPSNKVTEKGKYVELRCDPISGHTALYWYRQSLGQGPEFLIYFQGTGAADDSGLPNDRFFAVRPEGSVSTLKIQRTERGDSAVYLCASSLANSRGYTFGSGTRLTVV.

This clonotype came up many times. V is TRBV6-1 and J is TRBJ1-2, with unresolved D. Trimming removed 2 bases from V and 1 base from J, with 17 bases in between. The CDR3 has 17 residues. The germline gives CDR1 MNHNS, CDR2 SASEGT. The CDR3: CASSENGLAIFNYGYTF. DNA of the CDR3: TGTGCCAGCAGTGAAAATGGTCTGGCCATCTTTAACTATGGCTACACCTTC.

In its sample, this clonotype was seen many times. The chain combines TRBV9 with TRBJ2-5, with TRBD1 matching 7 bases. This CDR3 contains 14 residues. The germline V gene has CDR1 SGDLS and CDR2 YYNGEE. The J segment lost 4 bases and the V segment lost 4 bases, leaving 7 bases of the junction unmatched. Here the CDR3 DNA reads TGTGCCAGCAGCACACAGGGGCCCCTAGAGACCCAGTACTTC. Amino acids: CASSTQGPLETQYF. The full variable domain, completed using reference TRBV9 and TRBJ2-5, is DSGVTQTPKHLITATGQRVTLRCSPRSGDLSVYWYQQSLDQGLQFLIQYYNGEERAKGNILERFSAQQFPDLHSELNLSSLELGDSALYFCASSTQGPLETQYFGPGTRLLVL.

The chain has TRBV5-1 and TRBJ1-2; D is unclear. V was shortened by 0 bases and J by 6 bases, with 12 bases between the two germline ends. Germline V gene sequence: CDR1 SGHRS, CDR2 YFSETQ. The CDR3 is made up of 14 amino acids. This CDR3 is CASSLALGEDGYTF. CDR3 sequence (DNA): TGCGCCAGCAGCTTGGCTCTGGGAGAGGATGGCTACACCTTC.

The CDR3 protein is CASSVPGPETQYF. The CDR3 DNA is TGTGCCAGCAGTGTGCCAGGGCCAGAGACCCAGTACTTC. The J gene is TRBJ2-5, the V gene TRBV2; D might be TRBD1 (5 bases). CDR1 is SNHLY, CDR2 FYNNEI, per germline. Trimming took 4 bases from V and 4 from J, leaving 10 bases between them. The CDR3 has 13 residues.

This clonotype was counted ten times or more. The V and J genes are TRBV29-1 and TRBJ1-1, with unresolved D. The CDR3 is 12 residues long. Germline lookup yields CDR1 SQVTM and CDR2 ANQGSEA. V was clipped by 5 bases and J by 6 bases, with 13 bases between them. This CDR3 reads CSVQEASAEAFF. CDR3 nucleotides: TGCAGCGTTCAGGAGGCCTCCGCTGAAGCTTTCTTT.

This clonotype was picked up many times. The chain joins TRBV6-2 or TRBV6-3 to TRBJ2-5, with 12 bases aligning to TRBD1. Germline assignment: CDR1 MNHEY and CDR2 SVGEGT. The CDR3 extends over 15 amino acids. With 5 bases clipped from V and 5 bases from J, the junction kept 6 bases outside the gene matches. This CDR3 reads CASSGPGQGAETQYF. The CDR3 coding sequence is TGTGCCAGCAGTGGACCGGGACAGGGGGCGGAGACCCAGTACTTC.

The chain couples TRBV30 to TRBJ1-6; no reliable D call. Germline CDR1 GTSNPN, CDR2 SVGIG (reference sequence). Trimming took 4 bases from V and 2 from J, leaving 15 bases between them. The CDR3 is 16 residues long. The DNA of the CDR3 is TGTGCCTGGACCCCATCGACCGGGCCCTATAATTCACCCCTCCACTTT. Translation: CAWTPSTGPYNSPLHF.

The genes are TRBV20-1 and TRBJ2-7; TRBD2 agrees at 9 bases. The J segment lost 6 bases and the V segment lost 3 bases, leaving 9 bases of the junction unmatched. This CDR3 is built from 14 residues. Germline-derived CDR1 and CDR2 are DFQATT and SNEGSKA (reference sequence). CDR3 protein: CSARSGGLASEQYF. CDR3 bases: TGCAGTGCTAGGTCGGGGGGACTAGCATCCGAGCAGTACTTC.

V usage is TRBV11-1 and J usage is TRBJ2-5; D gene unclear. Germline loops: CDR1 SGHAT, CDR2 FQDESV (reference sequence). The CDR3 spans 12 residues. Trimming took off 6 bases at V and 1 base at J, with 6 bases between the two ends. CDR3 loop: CASSFPQETQYF. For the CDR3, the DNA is TGTGCCAGCAGTTTTCCCCAAGAGACCCAGTACTTC. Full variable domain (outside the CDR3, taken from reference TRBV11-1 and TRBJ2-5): EAEVAQSPRYKITEKSQAVAFWCDPISGHATLYWYRQILGQGPELLVQFQDESVVDDSQLPKDRFSAERLKGVDSTLKIQPAELGDSAMYLCASSFPQETQYFGPGTRLLVL.

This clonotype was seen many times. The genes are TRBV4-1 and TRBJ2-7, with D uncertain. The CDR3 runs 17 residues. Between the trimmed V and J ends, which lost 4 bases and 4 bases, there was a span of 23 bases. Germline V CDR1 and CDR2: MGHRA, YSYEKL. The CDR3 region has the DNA TGCGCCAGCAGCCCCCGGTCCGGGTCATCCCACCCGTACGAGCAGTACTTC. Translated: CASSPRSGSSHPYEQYF.

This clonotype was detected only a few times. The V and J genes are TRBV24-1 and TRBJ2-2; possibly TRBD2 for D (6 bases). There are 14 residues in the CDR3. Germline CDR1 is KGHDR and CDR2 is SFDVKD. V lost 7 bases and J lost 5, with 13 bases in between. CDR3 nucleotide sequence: TGTGCCACCAGGTCGGGAGTTGATACCGGGGAGCTGTTTTTT. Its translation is CATRSGVDTGELFF.

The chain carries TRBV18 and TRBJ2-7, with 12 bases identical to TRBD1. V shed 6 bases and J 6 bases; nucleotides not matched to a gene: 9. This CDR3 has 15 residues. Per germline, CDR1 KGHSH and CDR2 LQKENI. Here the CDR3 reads CASSPLGTGGGEQYF. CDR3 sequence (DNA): TGTGCCAGCTCCCCGCTGGGGACAGGGGGCGGCGAGCAGTACTTC.

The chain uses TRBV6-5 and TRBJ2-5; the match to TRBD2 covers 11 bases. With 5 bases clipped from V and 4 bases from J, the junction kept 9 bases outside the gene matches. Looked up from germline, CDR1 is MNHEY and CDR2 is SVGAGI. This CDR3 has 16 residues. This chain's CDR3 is CASSLLAGVTGETQYF. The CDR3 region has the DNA TGTGCCAGCAGTCTACTAGCGGGAGTCACCGGAGAGACCCAGTACTTC.

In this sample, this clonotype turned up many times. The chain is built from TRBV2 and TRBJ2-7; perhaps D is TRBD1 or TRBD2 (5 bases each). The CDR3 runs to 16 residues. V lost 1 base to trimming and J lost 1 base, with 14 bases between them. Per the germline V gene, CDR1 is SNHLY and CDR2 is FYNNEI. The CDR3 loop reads CASSEGLGTGSYEQYF. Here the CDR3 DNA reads TGTGCCAGCAGTGAAGGGCTTGGGACGGGTTCCTACGAGCAGTACTTC. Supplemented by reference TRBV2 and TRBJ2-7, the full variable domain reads EPEVTQTPSHQVTQMGQEVILRCVPISNHLYFYWYRQILGQKVEFLVSFYNNEISEKSEIFDDQFSVERPDGSNFTLKIRSTKLEDSAMYFCASSEGLGTGSYEQYFGPGTRLTVT.

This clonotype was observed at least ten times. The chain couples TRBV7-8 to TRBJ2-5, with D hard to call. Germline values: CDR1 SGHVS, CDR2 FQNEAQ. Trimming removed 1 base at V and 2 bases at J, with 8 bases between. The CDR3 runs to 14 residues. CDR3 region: CASSLVNSQETQYF. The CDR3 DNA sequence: TGTGCCAGCAGCTTAGTTAACTCACAAGAGACCCAGTACTTC.